The 14 T cell receptor beta chains listed next were all sequenced from one sample in a study of beta chain features in type 1 diabetes. The authors reverse transcribed all of the isolated RNA, so sequencing captured expressed TCRB transcripts. This table comes from immunoSEQ multiplex PCR, and its TCRdb copy is limited to in-frame clones, with some not included. The table has under 300,000 clones, around 7.3% seen once. Material: central memory CD4+ T cells from blood. The receptor source for this set is a woman aged 18-29 years in good health.

This clone was detected only a few times. The V gene is TRBV5-5, the J gene TRBJ2-3, with D hard to call. This CDR3 is 14 amino acids long. CDR1 and CDR2 (germline): SGHKS, YYEKEE (reference sequence). Trimming left V 4 bases short and J 1 base short, with 10 bases between. CDR3 bases: TGTGCCAGCAGCCGATCGCTGGGCACAGATACGCAGTATTTT. It codes for CASSRSLGTDTQYF.

This clone was detected only a few times. The chain combines TRBV4-1 with TRBJ1-2; D call uncertain. The germline V gene encodes CDR1 MGHRA and CDR2 YSYEKL. With 3 bases removed from V and 8 bases from J, the gap between germline ends came to 22 bases. The CDR3 contains 16 residues. The CDR3 DNA follows: TGCGCCAGCAGCCACCTAGACGATAGGGAGATTGGCGGCTACACCTTC. Translating it yields CASSHLDDREIGGYTF.

The chain uses TRBV5-1 and TRBJ2-7; 7 bases fit TRBD1. The V segment lost 4 bases and the J segment 3 bases; nucleotides outside the gene matches: 4. The CDR3 extends over 13 amino acids. Per germline, CDR1 SGHRS and CDR2 YFSETQ. In DNA, the CDR3 is TGCGCCAGCAGCCGCGACAGGGACTACGAGCAGTACGTC. This codes for CASSRDRDYEQYV.

This clone was detected a few times. The chain employs TRBV25-1 and TRBJ2-3; no firm D call. Looked up from germline, CDR1 is MGHDK and CDR2 is SYGVNS. The CDR3 totals 17 residues. The V end was cut by 3 bases, the J end by 4 bases, with 20 bases between. CDR3 loop: CASSDPTGLQSADTQYF. The CDR3 DNA is TGTGCCAGCAGTGACCCAACTGGTCTTCAGAGCGCAGATACGCAGTATTTT.

This clone has more than one count but fewer than ten. The genes are TRBV16 and TRBJ2-1, with D unclear. The V gene lost 0 bases and the J gene lost 4 bases, with 7 bases spanning the gap. This CDR3 is 14 amino acids long. Germline CDR1 KGHSY, CDR2 FQNENV. The CDR3 protein is CASSQSNIYNEQFF. For the CDR3, the DNA is TGTGCCAGCAGCCAATCAAACATATACAATGAGCAGTTCTTC.

V gene TRBV21-1 combines with J gene TRBJ1-3. TRBV21-1 is shown as a pseudogene. This CDR3 region has 20 residues. The CDR3 spells CASRQNGRGVISGDRDKGYF. The CDR3 DNA reads TGTGCCAGCAGGCAAAATGGTCGAGGGGTGATTTCAGGTGATAGGGATAAAGGATATTTT.

There are many counts of this clone. The chain uses TRBV27 and TRBJ2-7; D might be TRBD2 (6 bases). The germline gives CDR1 MNHEY, CDR2 SMNVEV (reference sequence). There are 15 residues in the CDR3. V lost 5 bases to trimming and J lost 6 bases, with 20 bases between them. CDR3 amino acids: CASSPRLSGFSEQYF. CDR3 DNA: TGTGCCAGCAGTCCCCGACTAAGCGGGTTCAGCGAGCAGTACTTC.

This clone has more than one count but fewer than ten. This sample includes further DNA sequences coding for the same CDR3. This sequence joins TRBV5-1 and TRBJ2-5; 8 bases agree with TRBD2. The CDR3 spans 15 residues. V shed 3 bases and J 4 bases; nucleotides not matched to a gene: 8. Germline V CDR1 and CDR2: SGHRS, YFSETQ. The CDR3 sequence: CASSYSAGGRETQYF. CDR3 nucleotide sequence: TGCGCCAGCAGCTATAGCGCGGGGGGTCGAGAGACCCAGTACTTC.

There are a few counts of this clone. Germline is not matched at one junction end, which may reflect a read error. This chain links TRBV6-5 with TRBJ2-3; 8 bases map to TRBD1. This CDR3 has 14 amino acids. Germline CDR1 is MNHEY and CDR2 is SVGAGI. CDR3 loop: CATSWSGGTDTQYF. The CDR3 DNA sequence: TGTGCCACATCATGGTCAGGGGGCACGGATACGCAGTATTTT.

V is TRBV18 and J is TRBJ1-2, with D possibly matching TRBD1 (6 bases). In germline, CDR1 is KGHSH, CDR2 LQKENI. The CDR3 totals 13 residues. V lost 6 bases and J 4 bases, leaving 12 bases between the germline ends. CDR3: CASSEQGRYGYTF. CDR3 DNA sequence: TGTGCCAGCTCCGAACAGGGACGCTATGGCTACACCTTC.

The table lists this clone with a few counts. This rearrangement joins TRBV7-8 to TRBJ2-2; D perhaps matches TRBD1 (5 bases). The CDR3 runs to 13 residues. From germline, CDR1 is SGHVS and CDR2 FQNEAQ. Trimming stripped 8 bases from V and 4 bases from J, with 11 bases between. The CDR3 nucleotides are TGTGCCAGCCAGGGCCCCAGCACCGGGGAGCTGTTTTTT. This sequence encodes CASQGPSTGELFF.

This clone appeared many times. The chain has TRBV7-2 and TRBJ2-1; no definite D call. V gave up 4 bases and J gave up 3 bases, with 7 bases separating them. The CDR3 totals 13 residues. Looked up from germline, CDR1 is SGHTA and CDR2 is FQGNSA. The CDR3 reads CASSSALYNEQFF. CDR3 bases: TGTGCCAGCAGCTCAGCCCTCTACAATGAGCAGTTCTTC.

This clone was detected only a few times. The J gene is TRBJ2-1, the V gene TRBV18, with D tentatively TRBD1 or TRBD2 (5 bases each). Germline V gene sequence: CDR1 KGHSH, CDR2 LQKENI. The V end lost 3 bases, the J end lost 4 bases, and 13 bases lay between the germline ends. The CDR3 spans 15 residues. The CDR3, as DNA: TGTGCCAGCTCACCCCGGGACGGGAAGTACAATGAGCAGTTCTTC. It yields the protein CASSPRDGKYNEQFF.

This clone was counted a few times. This chain connects TRBV7-2 to TRBJ2-7; D assignment may be TRBD1 or TRBD2 (5 bases each). CDR1 SGHTA and CDR2 FQGNSA come from the germline V gene. The CDR3 totals 16 residues. V dropped 5 bases and J dropped 6 bases, with 23 bases sitting between them. The CDR3 nucleotides are TGTGCCAGCAGCCCCGGTATGGGACCGGGTGGCCGCGAGCAGTACTTC. Protein: CASSPGMGPGGREQYF.